The subject of this entry is one TCR beta chain. Germline assignment: CDR1 SQVTM and CDR2 ANQGSEA. The germline V and J ends were trimmed by 2 bases and 6 bases, with 4 bases remaining between them. The CDR3 runs to 10 residues. Using RNA template, CDR3s of TCR alpha and beta were amplified with iRepertoire arm-PCR. MiXCR, applied by TCRdb to the multiplex PCR reads, yields one record per CDR3 protein. The sample holds around 190,000 distinct CDR3 sequences, around 32% seen once. The record originates from a study of glioma-infiltrating T cells. The chain couples TRBV29-1 to TRBJ1-2; D is ambiguous. This TCR came from a human donor with low-grade glioma or glioblastoma, undergoing nonglioma brain surgery, or in good health (not recorded which). Sequenced: glioma tissue, nonneoplastic brain tissue, or PBMCs (not recorded which). CDR3 bases: TGCAGCGTTGAACGAAATGGCTACACCTTC. Translation: CSVERNGYTF.